This TCR beta chain comes out of a study of siplizumab effects on memory and regulatory T cells. Trimming removed 3 bases from V and 7 bases from J; junction bases left unmatched: 11. The CDR3 sequence is 17 residues long. CDR1 and CDR2 from the germline V gene are MNHEY and SMNVEV (reference sequence). Over a period of five to seven days at 37 degrees C, the mixed lymphocyte reaction cells were cocultured. Notes on the study in general: A small minority of alloreactive clones were mapped to unstimulated subsets.

Comments on this clone: Its target is not known.

The assay was immunoSEQ multiplex PCR, and TCRdb's table has in-frame clones only and misses some. The data hold fewer than 25,000 clones, with over 35% observed a single time. The receptor was derived from a human donor in good health; the cells came from an allogeneic mixed lymphocyte reaction. Some clones in this sample may be carry-over from other donors' samples. The sequencing sample was made of CFSE-low (dividing) CD4+ T cells sorted from an allogeneic mixed lymphocyte reaction. The chain combines TRBV27 with TRBJ1-6, with 8 bases that match TRBD1. CDR3 DNA: TGTGCCAGCAGTTTTATCGCCAGGACAGGGAGAAATTCACCCCTCCACTTT. Amino acids: CASSFIARTGRNSPLHF.